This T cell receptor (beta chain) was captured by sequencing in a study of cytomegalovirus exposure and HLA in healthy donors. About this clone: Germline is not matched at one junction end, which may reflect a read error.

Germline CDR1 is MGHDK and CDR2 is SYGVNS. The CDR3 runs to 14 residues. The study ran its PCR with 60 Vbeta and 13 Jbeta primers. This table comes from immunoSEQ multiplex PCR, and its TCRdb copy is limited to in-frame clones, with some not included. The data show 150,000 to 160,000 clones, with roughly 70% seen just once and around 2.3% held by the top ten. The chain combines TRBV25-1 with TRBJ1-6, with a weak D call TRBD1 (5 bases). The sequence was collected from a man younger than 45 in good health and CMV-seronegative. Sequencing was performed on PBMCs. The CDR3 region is CASSELGRNSPLNF. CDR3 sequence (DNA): TGTGCCAGCAGTGAATTGGGGCGCAATTCACCCCTCAACTTT.